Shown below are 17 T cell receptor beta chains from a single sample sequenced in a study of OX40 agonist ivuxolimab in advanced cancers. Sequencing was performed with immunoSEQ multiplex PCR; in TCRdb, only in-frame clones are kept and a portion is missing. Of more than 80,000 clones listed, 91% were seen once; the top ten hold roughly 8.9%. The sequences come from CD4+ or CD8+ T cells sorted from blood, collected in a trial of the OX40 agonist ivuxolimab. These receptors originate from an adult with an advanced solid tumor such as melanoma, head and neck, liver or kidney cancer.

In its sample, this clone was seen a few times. The CDR3 loop reads CASSTSGVGTEAFF. CDR3 bases: TGTGCCAGCAGTACCTCAGGGGTTGGAACTGAAGCTTTCTTT. This rearrangement joins TRBV6-1 to TRBJ1-1, with TRBD1 as a possible D gene (6 bases). V lost 5 bases to trimming and J lost 5 bases, with 15 bases between them. The CDR3 runs 14 residues. Per the germline V gene, CDR1 is MNHNS and CDR2 is SASEGT.

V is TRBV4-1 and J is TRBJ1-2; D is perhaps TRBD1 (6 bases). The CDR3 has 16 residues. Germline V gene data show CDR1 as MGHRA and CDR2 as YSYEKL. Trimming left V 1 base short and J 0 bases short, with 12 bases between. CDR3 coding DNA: TGCGCCAGCAGCCAAGGCGGACAGAGACCTAACTATGGCTACACCTTC. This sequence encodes CASSQGGQRPNYGYTF.

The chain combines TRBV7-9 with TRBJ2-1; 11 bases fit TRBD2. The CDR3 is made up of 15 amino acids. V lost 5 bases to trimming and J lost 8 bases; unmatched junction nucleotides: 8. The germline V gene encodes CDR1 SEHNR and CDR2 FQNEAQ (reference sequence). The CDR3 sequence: CASSRLAGGSYEQFF. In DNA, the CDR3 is TGTGCCAGCAGCCGATTAGCGGGAGGGTCCTATGAGCAGTTCTTC.

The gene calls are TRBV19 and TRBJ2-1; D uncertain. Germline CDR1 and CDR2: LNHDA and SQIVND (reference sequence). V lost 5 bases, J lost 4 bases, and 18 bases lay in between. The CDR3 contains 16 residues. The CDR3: CASSLGDGARYNEQFF. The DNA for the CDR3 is TGTGCCAGTAGTCTCGGCGACGGCGCGAGATACAATGAGCAGTTCTTC.

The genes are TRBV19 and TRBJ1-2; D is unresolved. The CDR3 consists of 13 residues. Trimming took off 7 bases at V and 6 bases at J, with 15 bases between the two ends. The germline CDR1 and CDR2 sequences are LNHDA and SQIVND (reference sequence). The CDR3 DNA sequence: TGTGCCAGTAAATTCCTGACGCGGGATGGCTACACCTTC. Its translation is CASKFLTRDGYTF.

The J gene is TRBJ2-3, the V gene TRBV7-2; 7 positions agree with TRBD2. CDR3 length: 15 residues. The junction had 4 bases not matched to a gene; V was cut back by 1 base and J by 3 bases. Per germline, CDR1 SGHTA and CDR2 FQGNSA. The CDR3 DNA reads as TGTGCCAGCAGCTTAGGTAGCGGGTTTACAGATACGCAGTATTTT. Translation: CASSLGSGFTDTQYF.

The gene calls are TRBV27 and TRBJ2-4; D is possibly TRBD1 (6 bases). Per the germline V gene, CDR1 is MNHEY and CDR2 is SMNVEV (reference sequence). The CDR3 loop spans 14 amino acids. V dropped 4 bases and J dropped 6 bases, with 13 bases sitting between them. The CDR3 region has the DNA TGTGCCAGCAGTTCTCACAGGGTTGGAAACATTCAGTACTTC. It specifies CASSSHRVGNIQYF.

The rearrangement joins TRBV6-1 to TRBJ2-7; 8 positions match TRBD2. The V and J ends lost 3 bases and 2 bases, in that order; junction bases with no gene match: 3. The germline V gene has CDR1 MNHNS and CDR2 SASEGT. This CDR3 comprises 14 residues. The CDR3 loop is CASSEGLVPYEQYF. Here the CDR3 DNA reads TGTGCCAGCAGTGAGGGACTAGTCCCCTACGAGCAGTACTTC.

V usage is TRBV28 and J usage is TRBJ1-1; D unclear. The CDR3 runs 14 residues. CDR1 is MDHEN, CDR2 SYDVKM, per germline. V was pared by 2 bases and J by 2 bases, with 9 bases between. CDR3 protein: CASSLGVFNTEAFF. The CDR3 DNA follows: TGTGCCAGCAGTTTAGGGGTCTTCAACACTGAAGCTTTCTTT. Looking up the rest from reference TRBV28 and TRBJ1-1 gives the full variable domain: DVKVTQSSRYLVKRTGEKVFLECVQDMDHENMFWYRQDPGLGLRLIYFSYDVKMKEKGDIPEGYSVSREKKERFSLILESASTNQTSMYLCASSLGVFNTEAFFGQGTRLTVV.

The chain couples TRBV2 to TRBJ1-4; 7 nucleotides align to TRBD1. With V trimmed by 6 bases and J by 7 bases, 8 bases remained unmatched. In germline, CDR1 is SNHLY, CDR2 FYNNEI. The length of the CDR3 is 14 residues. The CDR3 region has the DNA TGTGCCAGCAGGACACAGGGGTTGTCTGAAAAACTGTTTTTT. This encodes CASRTQGLSEKLFF. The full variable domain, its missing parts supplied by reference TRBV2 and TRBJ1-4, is EPEVTQTPSHQVTQMGQEVILRCVPISNHLYFYWYRQILGQKVEFLVSFYNNEISEKSEIFDDQFSVERPDGSNFTLKIRSTKLEDSAMYFCASRTQGLSEKLFFGSGTQLSVL.

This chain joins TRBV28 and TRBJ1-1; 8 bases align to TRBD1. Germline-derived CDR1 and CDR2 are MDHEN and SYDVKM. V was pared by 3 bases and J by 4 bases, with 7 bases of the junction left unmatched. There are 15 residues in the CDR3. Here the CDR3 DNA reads TGTGCCAGCAGTTTGTCAGGGGGCCGGAGCACTGAAGCTTTCTTT. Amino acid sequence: CASSLSGGRSTEAFF.

DNA of the CDR3: TGTGCCAGCTCACCAGTGGCGGACTATCAAGAGTTCTTC. Translating gives CASSPVADYQEFF. The rearrangement links TRBV18 to TRBJ2-1; the D gene is possibly TRBD2 (6 bases). CDR3 size: 13 residues. The ends were cut back, 2 bases at V and 14 bases at J, with 16 bases in the middle. The germline CDR1 and CDR2 sequences are KGHSH and LQKENI.

In nucleotides, the CDR3 is TGCGCCAGCAGTCGCAGTCCGTGGCTGGGGGAGAAGGAGTACTCCTACGAGCAGTACTTC. It encodes CASSRSPWLGEKEYSYEQYF. This chain connects TRBV23-1 to TRBJ2-7; either TRBD1 or TRBD2 may supply D (5 bases each). Being an ORF, TRBV23-1 has a function that is uncertain. The CDR3 contains 20 residues. Deletions cut 4 bases from V and 0 bases from J, with 28 bases between.

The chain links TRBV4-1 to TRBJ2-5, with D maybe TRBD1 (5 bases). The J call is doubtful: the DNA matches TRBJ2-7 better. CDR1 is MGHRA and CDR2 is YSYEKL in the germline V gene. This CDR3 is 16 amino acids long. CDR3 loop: CASSQEMTETTYEQYF. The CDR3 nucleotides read TGCGCCAGCAGCCAAGAGATGACAGAAACAACCTACGAGCAGTACTTC.

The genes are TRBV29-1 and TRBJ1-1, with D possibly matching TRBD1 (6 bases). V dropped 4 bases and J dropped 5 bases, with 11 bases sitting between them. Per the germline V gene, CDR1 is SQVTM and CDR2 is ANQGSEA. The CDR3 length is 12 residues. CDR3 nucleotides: TGCAGCGTTGTGGAGGGGGTTACTGAAGCTTTCTTT. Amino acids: CSVVEGVTEAFF.

CDR3 nucleotides: TGTGCCAGCAGTTATAGCAGTGAAAAACCCACAGATACGCAGTATTTT. The encoded protein is CASSYSSEKPTDTQYF. The chain carries TRBV6-5 and TRBJ2-3; D is unresolved. Germline CDR1 is MNHEY and CDR2 is SVGAGI. The CDR3 extends over 16 amino acids. V dropped 3 bases and J dropped 2 bases, with 15 bases sitting between them.

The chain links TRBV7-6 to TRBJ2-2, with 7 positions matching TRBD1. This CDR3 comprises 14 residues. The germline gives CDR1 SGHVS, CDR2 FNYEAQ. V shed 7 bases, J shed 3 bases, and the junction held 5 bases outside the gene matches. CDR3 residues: CASTQTGYTGELFF. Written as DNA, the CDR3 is TGTGCCAGCACCCAGACAGGGTACACCGGGGAGCTGTTTTTT.